Listed below are T cell receptor beta chains from one sample, sequenced in a study of T-cell memory formation after mild COVID-19. Via MiXCR, TCRdb re-called the 5' RACE reads, giving one row per CDR3 protein. The sample lists 27,000 or so distinct CDR3 sequences, roughly 7.4% seen once, with over 12% in the top ten. Input material: PBMCs or a T cell subset sorted from them (not recorded which). The receptors here all came from an adult woman who had mild COVID-19 (a few samples of this study predate the infection). Cell type and time point are not known. Both conserved end residues are part of each CDR3. D genes are given only for firm matches. Not all rows give a size; the values are once, few, many and, for expanded clones, a class.

TRBV19	TRBJ2-5	-	13	many	CASSVQGWETQYF	TGTGCCAGTAGTGTTCAGGGATGGGAGACCCAGTACTTC
TRBV7-2	TRBJ2-2	-	14	many	CASSLGAGNRELFF	TGTGCCAGCAGCTTAGGGGCAGGGAATCGGGAGCTGTTTTTT
TRBV20-1	TRBJ2-5	-	19	many	CSARRTSQGSIHILETQYF	TGCAGTGCTCGCAGGACCTCCCAGGGGTCTATCCATATTCTGGAGACCCAGTACTTC
TRBV29-1	TRBJ2-3	-	12	few	CSVDAGTDTQYF	TGCAGCGTTGATGCAGGGACAGATACGCAGTATTTT
TRBV4-3	TRBJ1-2	-	15	many	CASSQGAQTNYGYTF	TGCGCCAGCAGCCAAGGGGCACAGACTAACTATGGCTACACCTTC
TRBV10-3	TRBJ2-3	-	14	many	CAISEGPAGDTQYF	TGTGCCATCAGTGAGGGACCCGCAGGAGATACGCAGTATTTT
TRBV5-1	TRBJ2-2	-	14	many	CASSLPDYTGELFF	TGCGCCAGCAGCTTGCCCGATTACACCGGGGAGCTGTTTTTT
TRBV7-9	TRBJ2-5	-	15	many	CASSLRRSAGETQYF	TGTGCCAGCAGCTTACGCAGATCGGCCGGTGAGACCCAGTACTTC
TRBV21-1	TRBJ2-7	-	16	many	CASSKGEDRLFYEQYF	TGTGCCAGCAGCAAAGGGGAGGACAGGTTATTCTACGAGCAGTACTTC
TRBV10-3	TRBJ2-5	TRBD2	15	many	CAIKRAGGMEETQYF	TGTGCCATCAAACGAGCGGGAGGGATGGAAGAGACCCAGTACTTC
TRBV27	TRBJ2-7	TRBD2	19	many	CASSSNGLAGKVNVYEQYF	TGTGCCAGCAGTTCGAACGGACTAGCGGGTAAGGTTAACGTCTACGAGCAGTACTTC
TRBV10-3	TRBJ1-2	-	16	few	CAISESRGRSTYGYTF	TGTGCCATCAGTGAGTCGAGGGGACGGAGCACCTATGGCTACACCTTC
TRBV25-1	TRBJ1-6	-	18	-	CASSEWVRLSSYNSPLHF	TGTGCCAGCAGTGAATGGGTGCGCCTGAGCTCCTATAATTCACCCCTCCACTTT
TRBV2	TRBJ2-2	-	14	many	CASRGTRGAGELFF	TGTGCCAGCAGGGGGACTCGCGGGGCCGGGGAGCTGTTTTTT
TRBV5-5	TRBJ2-2	-	12	many	CASSLTSGELFF	TGTGCCAGCAGCCTCACATCCGGGGAGCTGTTTTTT
TRBV7-2	TRBJ1-5	-	14	many	CASSPWTLSQPQHF	TGTGCCAGCAGCCCGTGGACGTTAAGTCAGCCCCAGCATTTT
TRBV7-2	TRBJ2-5	-	13	many	CATTGRGVQTQYF	TGTGCCACGACAGGACGGGGGGTGCAGACCCAGTACTTC
TRBV20-1	TRBJ1-1	-	16	many	CSAPRGGVSLGTEAFF	TGCAGTGCCCCGCGAGGGGGTGTATCTCTTGGCACTGAAGCTTTCTTT
TRBV15	TRBJ1-2	TRBD1	11	many	CATRTGSGYTF	TGTGCCACCAGGACAGGGTCGGGCTACACCTTC
TRBV7-2	TRBJ1-5	TRBD1	14	many	CASSPDRGPQPQHF	TGTGCCAGCAGCCCAGACAGGGGGCCTCAGCCCCAGCATTTT
TRBV5-1	TRBJ2-7	-	12	many	CASSRSYYEQYF	TGCGCCAGCAGCAGATCCTACTACGAGCAGTACTTC
TRBV7-2	TRBJ2-5	-	15	medium-sized	CASSSPGALRETQYF	TGTGCCAGCAGCTCCCCGGGGGCGCTCAGAGAGACCCAGTACTTC
TRBV12-3/TRBV12-4	TRBJ2-3	-	15	many	CASSLLVSGADTQYF	TGTGCCAGCAGTTTATTAGTTAGCGGTGCAGATACGCAGTATTTT
TRBV6-1	TRBJ2-7	-	12	many	CASSPTGDEQYF	TGTGCCAGCAGCCCGACAGGCGATGAGCAGTACTTC
TRBV7-9	TRBJ1-4	-	14	many	CASSLTGKNEKLFF	TGTGCCAGCAGCTTAACAGGGAAGAATGAAAAACTGTTTTTT
TRBV7-9	TRBJ2-7	-	16	many	CASSPSASVAGYEQYF	TGTGCCAGCAGCCCCTCAGCTTCGGTAGCAGGCTACGAGCAGTACTTC
TRBV7-9	TRBJ1-2	-	18	many	CASSLVWPPTVTNYGYTF	TGTGCCAGCAGCTTAGTTTGGCCCCCGACAGTGACTAACTATGGCTACACCTTC
TRBV11-2	TRBJ2-1	-	18	many	CASSSLKGGGPIHNEQFF	TGTGCCAGCAGCTCACTTAAAGGGGGAGGGCCGATACACAATGAGCAGTTCTTC
TRBV14	TRBJ2-3	-	18	many	CASSLSLTTTGLTDTQYF	TGTGCCAGCAGCCTGAGCCTCACTACTACAGGGCTCACAGATACGCAGTATTTT
TRBV30	TRBJ2-2	TRBD2	15	many	CAWMMGRGRTGELFF	TGTGCCTGGATGATGGGGAGGGGACGAACCGGGGAGCTGTTTTTT
TRBV7-8	TRBJ1-2	-	13	many	CASSLDSGGGYTF	TGTGCCAGCAGCTTAGATTCGGGGGGAGGCTACACCTTC
TRBV12-3/TRBV12-4	TRBJ2-3	-	16	-	CASRTDSGDSTDTQYF	TGTGCCAGCAGAACGGACTCCGGAGATAGCACAGATACGCAGTATTTT
TRBV5-1	TRBJ1-3	-	14	-	CASSDGGSGNTIYF	TGCGCCAGCAGTGATGGCGGCTCTGGAAACACCATATATTTT
TRBV4-3	TRBJ1-1	-	13	many	CASSPQKNTEAFF	TGCGCCAGCAGCCCACAAAAGAACACTGAAGCTTTCTTT
TRBV25-1	TRBJ1-2	-	14	many	CASSFPLFVIGYTF	TGTGCCAGCAGTTTCCCGCTCTTCGTTATTGGCTACACCTTC
TRBV12-3/TRBV12-4	TRBJ2-2	TRBD1	14	many	CASGDSGHTGELFF	TGTGCCAGCGGGGACAGCGGTCACACCGGGGAGCTGTTTTTT
TRBV7-9	TRBJ2-1	-	12	many	CASSLASNEQFF	TGTGCCAGCAGCTTAGCTAGCAATGAGCAGTTCTTC
TRBV14	TRBJ1-5	TRBD1	18	many	CASSPGGLGFNKSQPQHF	TGTGCCAGCAGCCCAGGGGGACTAGGATTCAATAAGAGTCAGCCCCAGCATTTT
TRBV7-9	TRBJ2-2	-	17	many	CASSGYWGELNTGELFF	TGTGCCAGCAGCGGCTACTGGGGGGAGCTGAACACCGGGGAGCTGTTTTTT
TRBV25-1	TRBJ1-2	TRBD1	15	many	CASSEVGTVNYGYTF	TGTGCCAGCAGTGAAGTTGGGACAGTTAACTATGGCTACACCTTC
TRBV2	TRBJ2-7	-	13	-	CASSDRVTYEQYF	TGTGCCAGCAGTGACAGGGTCACCTACGAGCAGTACTTC
TRBV9	TRBJ1-2	-	15	many	CASSVQDRSSYGYTF	TGTGCCAGCAGCGTTCAGGACAGATCCTCCTATGGCTACACCTTC
TRBV12-3/TRBV12-4	TRBJ1-1	-	14	many	CASSPDRRGTEAFF	TGTGCCAGCAGCCCGGACAGACGAGGCACTGAAGCTTTCTTT
TRBV12-3/TRBV12-4	TRBJ1-2	-	13	many	CASYGYRAEGYTF	TGTGCCAGCTATGGGTACAGGGCGGAAGGCTACACCTTC
TRBV6-5	TRBJ2-2	TRBD2	16	many	CASSSLAGGETGELFF	TGTGCCAGCAGTTCTTTAGCGGGGGGAGAGACCGGGGAGCTGTTTTTT
TRBV15	TRBJ1-2	TRBD1	13	many	CATNPRQGYGYTF	TGTGCCACCAACCCCCGACAGGGCTATGGCTACACCTTC
TRBV28	TRBJ2-7	TRBD1	15	many	CASSLRTGWSYEQYF	TGTGCCAGCAGTTTACGGACAGGGTGGTCCTACGAGCAGTACTTC